The 28 T cell receptor beta chains in this list originate from one sample, sequenced in a study of early T cells in non-severe SARS-CoV-2 infection. One entry per CDR3 protein, called by TCRdb with MiXCR from the 5' RACE reads. In the table there are some 63,000 distinct CDR3 sequences, over 10% of which are singletons. The sequencing input was whole blood. These receptors were obtained from an adult who was a healthcare worker with PCR-confirmed SARS-CoV-2 infection or an uninfected control (not recorded which).

This clonotype was counted a few times. The gene calls are TRBV14 and TRBJ2-5; D remains ambiguous. V was trimmed by 1 base and J by 5 bases, leaving 5 bases between them. This CDR3 spans 12 amino acids. Germline V gene data show CDR1 as SGHDN and CDR2 as FVKESK. The CDR3 DNA is TGTGCCAGCAGCCAAGTATGGGAGACCCAGTACTTC. It encodes CASSQVWETQYF.

This clonotype showed up just a few times. The V and J genes are TRBV4-1 and TRBJ1-1; a possible D gene is TRBD1 (5 bases). This CDR3 spans 12 amino acids. The ends were cut back, 5 bases at V and 6 bases at J, with 10 bases in the middle. Germline CDR1 is MGHRA and CDR2 is YSYEKL. CDR3 coding DNA: TGCGCCAGCAGCGGGGACCAGGCTGAAGCTTTCTTT. Residues: CASSGDQAEAFF.

The table lists this clonotype with a count of one. V gene TRBV28 combines with J gene TRBJ1-2; a possible D gene is TRBD1 (5 bases). The CDR3 is 13 amino acids. The V and J ends lost 6 bases and 3 bases respectively, with 11 bases between them. The germline V gene encodes CDR1 MDHEN and CDR2 SYDVKM. As DNA, the CDR3 is TGTGCCAGCAGAGCTGACAGTCACTATGGCTACACCTTC. Residues: CASRADSHYGYTF.

This clonotype was seen more than once but under ten times. CDR3 nucleotides: TGTGCCAGCAGCCCACCCGGACTAGCGGGGAATGAGCAGTTCTTC. Protein: CASSPPGLAGNEQFF. The chain recombines TRBV3-1 with TRBJ2-1, with 12 nucleotides matching TRBD2. In germline, CDR1 is LGHDT, CDR2 YNNKEL (reference sequence). The V segment lost 4 bases and the J segment 7 bases; nucleotides outside the gene matches: 5. The CDR3 is 15 amino acids.

This clonotype showed up many times. The chain uses TRBV3-1 and TRBJ2-7, with D possibly TRBD1 on 6 matching bases. Germline CDR1 reads LGHDT; CDR2 reads YNNKEL (reference sequence). The CDR3 is 15 amino acids. Deletions cut 1 base from V and 2 bases from J, with 12 bases between. The CDR3, as DNA: TGTGCCAGCAGCCAAGCAGGAAACAGGGCCTACGAGCAGTACTTC. Protein product: CASSQAGNRAYEQYF.

This clonotype was recorded a few times. The rearrangement uses TRBV4-3 and TRBJ2-7; D is possibly TRBD1 (6 bases). CDR1 LGHNA and CDR2 YSLEER come from the germline V gene. The length of the CDR3 is 16 residues. Trimming stripped 0 bases from V and 0 bases from J, with 12 bases between. CDR3 sequence: CASSQDGQGSSYEQYF. The CDR3 DNA reads TGCGCCAGCAGCCAAGATGGGCAGGGGTCCTCCTACGAGCAGTACTTC.

This chain joins TRBV2 and TRBJ2-4; 11 nucleotides line up with TRBD1. The CDR3 extends over 15 amino acids. Trimming cost V 3 bases and J 9 bases; bases outside gene matches: 7. Germline values: CDR1 SNHLY, CDR2 FYNNEI. The CDR3 region is CASSEDRGLPGIQYF. In DNA, the CDR3 is TGTGCCAGCAGTGAGGACAGGGGGCTCCCCGGCATTCAGTACTTC.

This clonotype was picked up many times. V is TRBV12-2 and J is TRBJ1-2; the table names TRBD1, a call not compared with the DNA. TRBV12-2 is tagged as a pseudogene. The CDR3 contains 15 residues. CDR3 in amino acids: CASRLPRKGPYGYTF. The CDR3 DNA reads TGTGCAAGTCGCTTACCCCGTAAGGGGCCCTATGGCTACACCTTC.

The chain uses TRBV3-1 and TRBJ2-5, with TRBD2 matching over 9 bases. The CDR3 contains 15 residues. CDR1 LGHDT and CDR2 YNNKEL come from the germline V gene (reference sequence). J was trimmed by 5 bases and V by 3 bases; bases with no gene match: 7. The CDR3 region is CASSQRGGRAETQYF. The CDR3 DNA reads TGTGCCAGCAGCCAGCGGGGGGGCCGGGCGGAGACCCAGTACTTC.

This clonotype has a handful of counts. The genes are TRBV9 and TRBJ2-1; 8 bases fit TRBD1. Unmatched junction bases numbered 12, after V lost 4 bases and J lost 0 bases. This CDR3 is 18 amino acids long. Germline-derived CDR1 and CDR2 are SGDLS and YYNGEE. The CDR3 DNA reads TGTGCCAGCAGCCTACGCTCAGGACAGGGCTACTCCTACAATGAGCAGTTCTTC. Translation: CASSLRSGQGYSYNEQFF.

The sample holds many counts of this clonotype. The chain employs TRBV5-1 and TRBJ2-1; perhaps D is TRBD1 or TRBD2 (5 bases each). In germline, CDR1 is SGHRS, CDR2 YFSETQ. The CDR3 consists of 12 residues. Trimming pared 0 bases from V and 12 bases from J, leaving 10 bases between. The CDR3 DNA reads TGCGCCAGCAGCTTGGCGGGGCAGGTGCAGTTCTTC. Its protein product is CASSLAGQVQFF.

The J gene is TRBJ2-3, the V gene TRBV9; tentatively, D is TRBD1 (6 bases). The CDR3 runs 15 residues. Deletions cut 3 bases from V and 1 base from J, with 12 bases between. Germline V gene sequence: CDR1 SGDLS, CDR2 YYNGEE. The CDR3 nucleotides are TGTGCCAGCAGCGGGCGACAGGACCGCACAGATACGCAGTATTTT. It translates to CASSGRQDRTDTQYF.

This clonotype appeared many times. The V gene is TRBV20-1, the J gene TRBJ2-5; D is possibly TRBD2 (5 bases). Germline V gene lookup returns CDR1 DFQATT and CDR2 SNEGSKA (reference sequence). V lost 6 bases, J lost 2 bases, and 10 bases lay in between. CDR3 length: 12 residues. DNA of the CDR3: TGCAGTGCCCTCGGGGTTCAAGAGACCCAGTACTTC. Its translation: CSALGVQETQYF.

The V gene is TRBV29-1, the J gene TRBJ1-1; no clear D gene. V was trimmed by 7 bases and J by 2 bases, leaving 11 bases between them. The germline gives CDR1 SQVTM, CDR2 ANQGSEA. This CDR3 has 12 residues. The CDR3 reads CSAPDGNTEAFF. DNA for the CDR3: TGCAGCGCCCCCGACGGAAACACTGAAGCTTTCTTT.

This clonotype has ten or more counts. The chain has TRBV7-2 and TRBJ2-3; no definite D call. The CDR3 has 13 residues. The germline CDR1 and CDR2 sequences are SGHTA and FQGNSA. V was shortened by 4 bases and J by 4 bases, with 9 bases between the two germline ends. The CDR3 nucleotides read TGTGCCAGCAGCTCCCTTGGGGCAGATACGCAGTATTTT. It encodes CASSSLGADTQYF.

The chain uses TRBV6-6 and TRBJ2-5; 9 nucleotides align to TRBD1. Germline V lookup: CDR1 MNHNY, CDR2 SVGAGI (reference sequence). V shed 5 bases, J shed 1 base, and the junction held 14 bases outside the gene matches. The CDR3 totals 18 residues. The CDR3 DNA reads TGTGCCAGCAGTCCGACGGAGACGGACAGGGGTTTCCAAGAGACCCAGTACTTC. Amino acid sequence: CASSPTETDRGFQETQYF.

The rearrangement uses TRBV10-3 and TRBJ2-3; D gene ambiguous. This CDR3 contains 13 residues. Germline CDR1 and CDR2: ENHRY and SYGVKD. Trimming took off 2 bases at V and 0 bases at J, with 3 bases between the two ends. CDR3 DNA sequence: TGTGCCATCAGTGAGCGTAGCACAGATACGCAGTATTTT. It encodes CAISERSTDTQYF.

This clonotype was counted at least ten times. The chain is built from TRBV6-2 or TRBV6-3 and TRBJ1-2; D is unclear. V lost 5 bases and J 5 bases, leaving 9 bases between the germline ends. This CDR3 spans 12 amino acids. CDR1 and CDR2 (germline): MNHEY, SVGEGT. The CDR3 reads CASSPGSYGYTF. The CDR3, as DNA: TGTGCCAGCAGTCCTGGGTCTTATGGCTACACCTTC.

This sequence joins TRBV20-1 and TRBJ2-3; TRBD2 aligns across 8 bases. V dropped 0 bases and J dropped 3; count of bases not matched to a gene: 5. The CDR3 has 15 amino acids. Germline V gene data show CDR1 as DFQATT and CDR2 as SNEGSKA (reference sequence). The CDR3 DNA sequence: TGCAGTGCTAGAGAAGCGGGGGTTAGGACAGATACGCAGTATTTT. Amino acids: CSAREAGVRTDTQYF.

This clonotype was recorded at least ten times. The chain carries TRBV6-6 and TRBJ2-7, with D possibly matching TRBD2 (7 bases). The CDR3 contains 17 residues. From germline, CDR1 is MNHNY and CDR2 SVGAGI (reference sequence). Trimming removed 0 bases at V and 4 bases at J, with 19 bases between. The chain's CDR3 is CASSYSYTGREGYEQYF. The CDR3 nucleotides are TGTGCCAGCAGTTACTCCTACACAGGGAGGGAGGGGTACGAGCAGTACTTC.

This chain joins TRBV11-2 and TRBJ1-1; no reliable D call. The CDR3 has 14 amino acids. Between the trimmed V and J ends, which lost 5 bases and 4 bases, there was a span of 14 bases. From germline, CDR1 is SGHAT and CDR2 FQNNGV. In DNA, the CDR3 is TGTGCCAGCAGCCCCAAATCCCTGGGCACTGAAGCTTTCTTT. It is translated as CASSPKSLGTEAFF.

This clonotype was counted at least ten times. V and J are TRBV2 and TRBJ1-4; D is undetermined. The CDR3 has 17 residues. Deletions cut 2 bases from V and 8 bases from J, with 21 bases between. CDR1 SNHLY and CDR2 FYNNEI come from the germline V gene. This CDR3 reads CASSESMAGLRDEKLFF. CDR3 nucleotides: TGTGCCAGCAGTGAATCGATGGCGGGGTTGAGAGACGAAAAACTGTTTTTT. Complete variable domain (other parts from reference TRBV2 and TRBJ1-4): EPEVTQTPSHQVTQMGQEVILRCVPISNHLYFYWYRQILGQKVEFLVSFYNNEISEKSEIFDDQFSVERPDGSNFTLKIRSTKLEDSAMYFCASSESMAGLRDEKLFFGSGTQLSVL.

This clonotype has a count of ten or more. The genes are TRBV11-2 and TRBJ2-3, with 11 positions matching TRBD2. The germline CDR1 and CDR2 sequences are SGHAT and FQNNGV. CDR3 length: 16 residues. Losses at the gene ends were 5 bases for V and 0 bases for J; bases not matched to a gene: 4. Here the CDR3 reads CASSPRLAGSTDTQYF. The CDR3 nucleotides read TGTGCCAGCAGCCCGAGACTAGCGGGGAGCACAGATACGCAGTATTTT.

This clonotype was seen repeatedly, ten times or more. The chain uses TRBV7-9 and TRBJ1-1; D may be TRBD1 (5 bases). In germline, CDR1 is SEHNR, CDR2 FQNEAQ (reference sequence). The CDR3 has 15 residues. Trimming pared 4 bases from V and 4 bases from J, leaving 16 bases between. The CDR3 DNA reads as TGTGCCAGCAGCTCCCGACAGACTAGGGGCACTGAAGCTTTCTTT. It is translated as CASSSRQTRGTEAFF.

This clonotype has only one observation. A clone one base away is much larger, so this may be a read error. V usage is TRBV5-4 and J usage is TRBJ2-5; D perhaps matches TRBD1 (5 bases). The CDR3 has 14 residues. The germline V gene has CDR1 SGHNT and CDR2 YYREEE (reference sequence). Trimming removed 1 base at V and 4 bases at J, with 11 bases between. CDR3 in DNA: TGTGCCAGCAGCTTGTACAGGTGGGGAGAGACCCAGTACTTC. It encodes CASSLYRWGETQYF. The whole variable domain, remainder taken from reference TRBV5-4 and TRBJ2-5, is ETGVTQSPTHLIKTRGQQVTLRCSSQSGHNTVSWYQQALGQGPQFIFQYYREEENGRGNFPPRFSGLQFPNYSSELNVNALELDDSALYLCASSLYRWGETQYFGPGTRLLVL.

The table lists this clonotype with many counts. The gene calls are TRBV12-5 and TRBJ2-2, with 10 nucleotides matching TRBD2. Germline V lookup: CDR1 LGHNT, CDR2 FRNRAP. This CDR3 is 18 amino acids long. V lost 2 bases to trimming and J lost 5 bases; unmatched junction nucleotides: 11. The CDR3 region has the DNA TGTGCTAGTGGTTTGCTAGCGGGGGTGTTCTCGGTTACCGGGGAGCTGTTTTTT. Translation: CASGLLAGVFSVTGELFF. Drawing the rest from reference TRBV12-5 and TRBJ2-2, the complete variable domain is DARVTQTPRHKVTEMGQEVTMRCQPILGHNTVFWYRQTMMQGLELLAYFRNRAPLDDSGMPKDRFSAEMPDATLATLKIQPSEPRDSAVYFCASGLLAGVFSVTGELFFGEGSRLTVL.

This clonotype was recorded at least ten times. V gene TRBV6-6 combines with J gene TRBJ2-3; TRBD2 is a possible D gene (7 bases). CDR3 length: 16 amino acids. The V gene's germline CDR1 is MNHNY and CDR2 SVGAGI (reference sequence). Trimming left V 0 bases short and J 3 bases short, with 13 bases between. Written as DNA, the CDR3 is TGTGCCAGCAGTTACTCGGAGGGGGAGGGGACAGATACGCAGTATTTT. It codes for CASSYSEGEGTDTQYF.

This clonotype was recorded at least ten times. This rearrangement joins TRBV6-2 or TRBV6-3 to TRBJ1-5, with unresolved D. Per germline, CDR1 MNHEY and CDR2 SVGEGT. This CDR3 comprises 13 residues. The V end was cut by 6 bases, the J end by 6 bases, with 12 bases between. The CDR3 bases are TGTGCCAGCAGGGAGTCCCGGGTTCAGCCCCAGCATTTT. Protein sequence: CASRESRVQPQHF.